This is a list of T cell receptor beta chains from one sample in a study of blood T cell repertoires in COVID-19. The data were produced by immunoSEQ multiplex PCR, yet TCRdb's version contains in-frame clones alone and is incomplete. This sample carries 65,000 to 75,000 clones, about 86% of them seen once, and the ten largest clones take under 5%. Specimen: peripheral blood. The receptors shown here come from a woman in her sixties or seventies with acute or convalescent COVID-19. Each CDR3 is given with its conserved first and last residue.

v_gene: TRBV4-2
j_gene: TRBJ1-1
len: 13
CDR3aa: CASSPKQGSEAFF

v_gene: TRBV7-9
j_gene: TRBJ2-4
len: 13
CDR3aa: CASSLGPENIQYF

v_gene: TRBV12-2
j_gene: TRBJ1-1
len: 16
CDR3aa: CASRFPHGGRDTEAFF

v_gene: TRBV11-1
j_gene: TRBJ2-1
len: 15
CDR3aa: CASSLNPAGGREQFF

v_gene: TRBV6-6
j_gene: TRBJ1-5
len: 13
CDR3aa: CASSYSGDQPQHF

v_gene: TRBV7-2
j_gene: TRBJ1-5
len: 13
CDR3aa: CASSLEFSQPQHF

v_gene: TRBV19
j_gene: TRBJ1-2
len: 13
CDR3aa: CASSRDRANGYTF

v_gene: TRBV10-3
j_gene: TRBJ1-5
len: 12
CDR3aa: CAISGDSLPQHF

v_gene: TRBV3-1/TRBV3-2
j_gene: TRBJ2-7
len: 15
CDR3aa: CASSLGTGGRYEQYF

v_gene: TRBV5-8
j_gene: TRBJ2-1
len: 20
CDR3aa: CASSLMGLAGGTFGVNEQFF

v_gene: TRBV19
j_gene: TRBJ2-2
len: 15
CDR3aa: CASSPRGGNTGELFF

v_gene: TRBV3-1/TRBV3-2
j_gene: TRBJ2-7
len: 12
CDR3aa: CASSQVSYEQYF